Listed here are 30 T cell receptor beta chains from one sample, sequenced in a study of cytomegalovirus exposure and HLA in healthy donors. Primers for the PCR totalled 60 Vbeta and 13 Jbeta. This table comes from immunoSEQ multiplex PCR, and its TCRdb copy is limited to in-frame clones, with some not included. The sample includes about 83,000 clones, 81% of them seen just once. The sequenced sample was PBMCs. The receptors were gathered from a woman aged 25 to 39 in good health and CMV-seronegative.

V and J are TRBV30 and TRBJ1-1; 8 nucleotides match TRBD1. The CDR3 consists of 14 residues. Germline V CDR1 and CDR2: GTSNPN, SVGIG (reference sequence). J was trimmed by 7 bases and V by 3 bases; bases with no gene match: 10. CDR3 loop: CAWRGQGRHFEAFF. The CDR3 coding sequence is TGTGCCTGGAGAGGACAGGGTAGGCATTTTGAAGCTTTCTTT.

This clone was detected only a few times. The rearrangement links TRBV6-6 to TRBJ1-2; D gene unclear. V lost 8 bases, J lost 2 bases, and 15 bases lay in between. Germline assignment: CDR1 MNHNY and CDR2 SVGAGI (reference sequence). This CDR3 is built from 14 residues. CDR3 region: CASSDTQGNYGYTF. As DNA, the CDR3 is TGTGCCAGCTCAGACACACAAGGAAACTATGGCTACACCTTC.

The DNA for the CDR3 is TGTGCCAGCCAACAGGGGCCCTTCACCGGGGAGCTGTTTTTT. It yields the protein CASQQGPFTGELFF. The chain joins TRBV10-3 to TRBJ2-2; 7 bases agree with TRBD1. V was clipped by 10 bases and J by 4 bases; unmatched bases: 9. CDR1 ENHRY and CDR2 SYGVKD come from the germline V gene. The CDR3 length is 14 residues.

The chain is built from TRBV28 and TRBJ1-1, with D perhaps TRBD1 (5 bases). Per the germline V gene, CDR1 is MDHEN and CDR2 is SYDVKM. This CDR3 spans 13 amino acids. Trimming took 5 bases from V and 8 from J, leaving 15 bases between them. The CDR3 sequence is CASSPPGLLEAFF. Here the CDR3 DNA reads TGTGCCAGCAGTCCCCCGGGACTACTCGAAGCTTTCTTT.

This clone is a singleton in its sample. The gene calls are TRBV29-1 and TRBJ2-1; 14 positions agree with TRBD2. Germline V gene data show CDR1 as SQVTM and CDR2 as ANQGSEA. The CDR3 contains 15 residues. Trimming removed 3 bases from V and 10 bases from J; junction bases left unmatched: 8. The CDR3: CSVDGGGLAGEEQFF. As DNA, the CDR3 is TGCAGCGTTGATGGGGGGGGACTAGCGGGAGAAGAGCAGTTCTTC.

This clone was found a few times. CDR3 nucleotides: TGTGCCAGCAATCTAAGGGAACTAGTCTCTGGAAACACCATATATTTT. Encoded protein: CASNLRELVSGNTIYF. This chain joins TRBV6-6 and TRBJ1-3; no definite D call. The CDR3 covers 16 residues. V was pared by 7 bases and J by 0 bases, with 16 bases between. From germline, CDR1 is MNHNY and CDR2 SVGAGI (reference sequence).

The CDR3 here is CASSLLQGGHEKLFF. The CDR3 DNA is TGTGCCAGCAGCTTATTACAGGGTGGTCATGAAAAACTGTTTTTT. The V call is TRBV5-5, the J call TRBJ1-4; a weak D match, TRBD1 (6 bases). This CDR3 is built from 15 residues. Per the germline V gene, CDR1 is SGHKS and CDR2 is YYEKEE (reference sequence). Between the trimmed V and J ends, which lost 2 bases and 6 bases, there was a span of 14 bases.

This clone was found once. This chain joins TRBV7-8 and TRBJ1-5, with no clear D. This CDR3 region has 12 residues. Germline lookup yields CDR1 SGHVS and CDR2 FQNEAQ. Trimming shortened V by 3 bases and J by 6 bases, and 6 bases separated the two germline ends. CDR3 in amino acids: CASSFLSQPQHF. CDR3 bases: TGTGCCAGCAGCTTTCTCAGTCAGCCCCAGCATTTT.

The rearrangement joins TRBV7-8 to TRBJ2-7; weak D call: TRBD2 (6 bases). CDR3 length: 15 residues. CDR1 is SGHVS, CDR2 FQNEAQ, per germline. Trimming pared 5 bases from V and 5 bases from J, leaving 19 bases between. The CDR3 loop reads CASSVGRRGINEQYF. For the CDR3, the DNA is TGTGCCAGCAGCGTAGGACGCCGCGGGATAAACGAGCAGTACTTC.

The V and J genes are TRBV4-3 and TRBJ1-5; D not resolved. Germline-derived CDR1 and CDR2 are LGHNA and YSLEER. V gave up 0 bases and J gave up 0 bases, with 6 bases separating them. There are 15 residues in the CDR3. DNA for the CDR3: TGCGCCAGCAGCCAAGATGTATATAGCAATCAGCCCCAGCATTTT. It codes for CASSQDVYSNQPQHF.

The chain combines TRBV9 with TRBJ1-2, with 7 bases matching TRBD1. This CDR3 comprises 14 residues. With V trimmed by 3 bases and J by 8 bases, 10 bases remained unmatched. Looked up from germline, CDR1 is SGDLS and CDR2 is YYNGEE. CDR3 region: CASSDEGGAWGYTF. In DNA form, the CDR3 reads TGTGCCAGCAGCGATGAAGGGGGCGCTTGGGGCTACACCTTC. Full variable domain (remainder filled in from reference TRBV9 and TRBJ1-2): DSGVTQTPKHLITATGQRVTLRCSPRSGDLSVYWYQQSLDQGLQFLIQYYNGEERAKGNILERFSAQQFPDLHSELNLSSLELGDSALYFCASSDEGGAWGYTFGSGTRLTVV.

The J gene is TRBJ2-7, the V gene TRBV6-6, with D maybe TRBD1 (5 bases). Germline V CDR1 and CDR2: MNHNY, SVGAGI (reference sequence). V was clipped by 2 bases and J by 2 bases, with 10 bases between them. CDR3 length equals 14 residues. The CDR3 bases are TGTGCCAGCAGTTACGGGCAGGGTCCCTACGAGCAGTACTTC. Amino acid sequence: CASSYGQGPYEQYF.

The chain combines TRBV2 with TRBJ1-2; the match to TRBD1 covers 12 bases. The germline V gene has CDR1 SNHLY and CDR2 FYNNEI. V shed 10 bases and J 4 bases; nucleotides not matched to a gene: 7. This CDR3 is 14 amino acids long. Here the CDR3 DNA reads TGTGCCACCCGGGACAGGGGGCGTACCTATGGCTACACCTTC. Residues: CATRDRGRTYGYTF. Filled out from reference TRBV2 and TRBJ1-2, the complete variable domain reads EPEVTQTPSHQVTQMGQEVILRCVPISNHLYFYWYRQILGQKVEFLVSFYNNEISEKSEIFDDQFSVERPDGSNFTLKIRSTKLEDSAMYFCATRDRGRTYGYTFGSGTRLTVV.

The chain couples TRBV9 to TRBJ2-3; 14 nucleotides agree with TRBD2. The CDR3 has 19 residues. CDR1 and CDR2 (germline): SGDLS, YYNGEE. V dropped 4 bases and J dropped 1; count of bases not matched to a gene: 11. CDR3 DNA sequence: TGTGCCAGCAGCCCCCGACCGACTAGCGGGAGGGTCGGCACAGATACGCAGTATTTT. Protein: CASSPRPTSGRVGTDTQYF.

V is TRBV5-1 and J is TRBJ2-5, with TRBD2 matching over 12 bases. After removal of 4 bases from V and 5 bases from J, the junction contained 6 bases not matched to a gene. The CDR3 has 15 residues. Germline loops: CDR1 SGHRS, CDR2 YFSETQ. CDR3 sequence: CASSPGLAGMETQYF. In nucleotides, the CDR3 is TGCGCCAGCAGCCCCGGACTAGCGGGGATGGAGACCCAGTACTTC.

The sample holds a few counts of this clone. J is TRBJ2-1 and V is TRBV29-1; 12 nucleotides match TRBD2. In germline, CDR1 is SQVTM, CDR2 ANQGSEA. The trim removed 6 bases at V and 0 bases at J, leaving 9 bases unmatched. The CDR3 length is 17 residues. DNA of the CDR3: TGCAGCGTCGATACTAGCGGGAGGATCAGCTCCTACAATGAGCAGTTCTTC. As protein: CSVDTSGRISSYNEQFF.

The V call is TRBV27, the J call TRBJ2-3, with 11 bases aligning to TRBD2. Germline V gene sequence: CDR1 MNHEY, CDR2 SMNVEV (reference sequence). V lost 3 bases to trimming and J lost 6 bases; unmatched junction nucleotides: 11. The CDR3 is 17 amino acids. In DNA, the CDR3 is TGTGCCAGCAGTTTCCTAGCGGGAGGCTCGACCGGGGATACGCAGTATTTT. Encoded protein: CASSFLAGGSTGDTQYF.

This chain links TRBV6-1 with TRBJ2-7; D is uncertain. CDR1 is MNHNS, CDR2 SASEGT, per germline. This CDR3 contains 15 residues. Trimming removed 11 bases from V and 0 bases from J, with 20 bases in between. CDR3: CAVLAPARSSYEQYF. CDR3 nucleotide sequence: TGTGCCGTCTTGGCCCCAGCGAGGAGCTCCTACGAGCAGTACTTC.

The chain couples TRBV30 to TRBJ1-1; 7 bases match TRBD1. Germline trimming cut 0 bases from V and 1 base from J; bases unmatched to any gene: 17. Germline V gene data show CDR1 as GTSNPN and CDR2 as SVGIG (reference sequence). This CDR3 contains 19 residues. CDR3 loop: CAWSVGSGGHRGPNTEAFF. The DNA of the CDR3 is TGTGCCTGGAGTGTAGGCTCAGGGGGACATAGGGGTCCGAACACTGAAGCTTTCTTT. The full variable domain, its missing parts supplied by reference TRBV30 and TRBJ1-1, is SQTIHQWPATLVQPVGSPLSLECTVEGTSNPNLYWYRQAAGRGLQLLFYSVGIGQISSEVPQNLSASRPQDRQFILSSKKLLLSDSGFYLCAWSVGSGGHRGPNTEAFFGQGTRLTVV.

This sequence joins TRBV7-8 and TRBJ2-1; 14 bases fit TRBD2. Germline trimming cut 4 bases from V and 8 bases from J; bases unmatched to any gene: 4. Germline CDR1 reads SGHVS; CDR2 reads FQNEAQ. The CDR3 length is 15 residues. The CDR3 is CASSSRTSGRYEQFF. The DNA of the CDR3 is TGTGCCAGCAGCTCCCGGACTAGCGGGAGGTATGAGCAGTTCTTC.

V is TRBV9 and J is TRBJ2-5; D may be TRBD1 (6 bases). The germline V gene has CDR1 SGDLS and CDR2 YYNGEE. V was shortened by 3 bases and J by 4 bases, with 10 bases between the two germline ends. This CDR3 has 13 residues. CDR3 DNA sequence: TGTGCCAGCAGCGCCTCAGGGGTAGAGACCCAGTACTTC. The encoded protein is CASSASGVETQYF.

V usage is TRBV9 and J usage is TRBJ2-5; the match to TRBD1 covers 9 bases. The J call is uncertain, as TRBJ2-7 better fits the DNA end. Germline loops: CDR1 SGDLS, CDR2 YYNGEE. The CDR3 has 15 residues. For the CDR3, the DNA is TGTGCCAGCAGCGCCACCCCGGGACAGGGCCACGAGCAGTACTTC. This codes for CASSATPGQGHEQYF.

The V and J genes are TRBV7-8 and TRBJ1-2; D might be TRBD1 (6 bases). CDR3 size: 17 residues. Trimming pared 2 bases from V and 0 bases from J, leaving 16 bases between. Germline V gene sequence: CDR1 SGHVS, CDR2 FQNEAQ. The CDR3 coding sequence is TGTGCCAGCAGCTTAATCAGGGGCGGCTCGACTAACTATGGCTACACCTTC. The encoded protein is CASSLIRGGSTNYGYTF.

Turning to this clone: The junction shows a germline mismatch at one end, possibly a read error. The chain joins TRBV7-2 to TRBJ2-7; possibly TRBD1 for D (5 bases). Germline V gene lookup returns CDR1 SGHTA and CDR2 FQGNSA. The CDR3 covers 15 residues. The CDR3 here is CASSLYYRSSNEQYF. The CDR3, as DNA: TGTGCCAGCAGCTTGTATTACAGGAGCTCCAACGAGCAGTACTTC.

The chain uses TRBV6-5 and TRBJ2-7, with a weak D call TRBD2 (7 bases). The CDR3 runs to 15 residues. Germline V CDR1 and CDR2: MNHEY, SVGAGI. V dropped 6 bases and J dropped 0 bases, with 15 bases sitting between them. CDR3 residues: CASRKLGGHSYEQYF. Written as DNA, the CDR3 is TGTGCCAGCAGAAAACTCGGGGGGCACTCCTACGAGCAGTACTTC.

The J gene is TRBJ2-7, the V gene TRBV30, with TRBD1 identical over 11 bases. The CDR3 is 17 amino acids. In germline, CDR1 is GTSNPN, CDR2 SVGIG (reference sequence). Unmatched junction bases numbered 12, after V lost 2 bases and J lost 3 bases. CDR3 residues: CAWSHGPGQGVFYEQYF. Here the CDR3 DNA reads TGTGCCTGGAGTCACGGGCCGGGACAGGGGGTTTTCTACGAGCAGTACTTC.

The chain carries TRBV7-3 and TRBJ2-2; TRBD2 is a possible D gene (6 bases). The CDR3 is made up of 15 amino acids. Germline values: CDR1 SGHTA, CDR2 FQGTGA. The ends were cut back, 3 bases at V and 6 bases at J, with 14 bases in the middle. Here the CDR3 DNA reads TGTGCCAGCAGCTTGGGTGGGGGGTACGCCGGGGAGCTGTTTTTT. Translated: CASSLGGGYAGELFF.

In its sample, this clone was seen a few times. This chain's CDR3 is CASSARDSSYNEQFF. For the CDR3, the DNA is TGTGCCAGCAGTGCCCGGGACAGCTCCTACAATGAGCAGTTCTTC. V gene TRBV27 combines with J gene TRBJ2-1; TRBD1 aligns across 7 bases. This CDR3 is 15 amino acids long. V gave up 5 bases and J gave up 0 bases; unmatched junction bases: 4. Per germline, CDR1 MNHEY and CDR2 SMNVEV (reference sequence).

Written as DNA, the CDR3 is TGTGCCAGCAGCAAAGAGAGGGGGACAGGGGGCATCGGGGAGCTGTTTTTT. Residues: CASSKERGTGGIGELFF. The gene calls are TRBV21-1 and TRBJ2-2; the table's D call, TRBD1, has no DNA check behind it. TRBV21-1 is listed as a pseudogene. The CDR3 spans 17 residues.

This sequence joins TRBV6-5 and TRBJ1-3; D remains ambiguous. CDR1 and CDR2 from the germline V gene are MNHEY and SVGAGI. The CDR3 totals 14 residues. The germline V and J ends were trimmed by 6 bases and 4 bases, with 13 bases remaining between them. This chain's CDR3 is CASRNGPPGNTIYF. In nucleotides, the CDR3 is TGTGCCAGCAGAAATGGCCCGCCCGGAAACACCATATATTTT.